Listed below are T cell receptor beta chains from one sample, sequenced in a study of blood T cells in healthy people across ages. TCRdb recomputed calls from the 5' RACE reads with MiXCR, one row per CDR3 protein. The sample holds about 640,000 distinct CDR3 sequences; roughly 53% are singletons and the top ten take roughly 34%. The sample taken for sequencing was blood. The receptors here all came from a man aged 55 to 69 in good health. The CDR3 runs from the conserved cysteine through the conserved F or W. Fields, in order: CDR3 length, D gene, V gene, clone size, J gene, CDR3 protein, CDR3 DNA. The D gene is left open where the match is weak. Clone size is shown for a subset of rows, as once, few, many or a class of expanded clone.

15	NA	TRBV12-3/TRBV12-4	NA	TRBJ1-5	CASSLDSGAGQPQHF	TGTGCCAGCAGTTTAGATTCAGGGGCGGGTCAGCCCCAGCATTTT
17	TRBD1	TRBV24-1	few	TRBJ1-2	CATSDLSTYRDRGGYTF	TGTGCCACCAGTGATTTATCCACCTACCGGGACAGGGGCGGCTACACCTTC
14	TRBD2	TRBV2	NA	TRBJ2-3	CAGSEATSGDTQYF	TGTGCCGGCAGTGAAGCAACTAGCGGAGATACGCAGTATTTT
14	NA	TRBV18	NA	TRBJ1-4	CASSPPVSGEKLFF	TGTGCCAGCTCACCACCGGTCAGCGGTGAAAAACTGTTTTTT
16	TRBD2	TRBV10-3	NA	TRBJ2-7	CAISESLAGPYNEQYF	TGTGCCATCAGTGAGTCGTTAGCGGGCCCCTACAATGAGCAGTACTTC
12	NA	TRBV6-5	many	TRBJ1-1	CASSLTGKKAFF	TGTGCCAGCAGTTTAACAGGAAAGAAAGCTTTCTTT
17	TRBD2	TRBV4-1	NA	TRBJ2-5	CASSQDEVAGAQETQYF	TGCGCCAGCAGCCAAGACGAAGTAGCGGGGGCCCAAGAGACCCAGTACTTC
14	NA	TRBV6-2/TRBV6-3	NA	TRBJ2-4	CASSYASARNIQYF	TGTGCCAGCAGTTACGCGTCTGCCAGAAACATTCAGTACTTC
18	NA	TRBV7-9	few	TRBJ2-1	CASSVGGWDTLSYNEQFF	TGTGCCAGCAGCGTAGGAGGTTGGGACACCCTTTCCTACAATGAGCAGTTCTTC
15	TRBD2	TRBV20-1	NA	TRBJ2-5	CSARGGGSGQETQYF	TGCAGTGCTAGGGGGGGGGGTAGTGGCCAAGAGACCCAGTACTTC
15	NA	TRBV18	NA	TRBJ2-1	CASSPLGSSYNEQFF	TGTGCCAGCTCACCCCTTGGTAGCTCCTACAATGAGCAGTTCTTC
15	NA	TRBV7-8	NA	TRBJ2-3	CASSLEPATTDTQYF	TGTGCCAGCAGCTTGGAGCCAGCTACCACAGATACGCAGTATTTT
16	TRBD1	TRBV25-1	NA	TRBJ1-6	CASSDLTGPYNSPLHF	TGTGCCAGCAGTGATTTGACAGGGCCCTATAATTCACCCCTCCACTTT
15	NA	TRBV4-1	many	TRBJ2-5	CASSQGHAGWETQYF	TGCGCCAGCAGCCAAGGGCATGCAGGGTGGGAGACCCAGTACTTC
15	NA	TRBV7-8	NA	TRBJ2-6	CASSLMRGGANVLTF	TGTGCCAGCAGCTTAATGCGGGGTGGGGCCAACGTCCTGACTTTC
15	TRBD2	TRBV11-2	many	TRBJ2-1	CASSLGSGGAIEQFF	TGTGCCAGCAGCTTAGGTAGCGGGGGGGCGATTGAGCAGTTCTTC
14	NA	TRBV7-2	few	TRBJ1-2	CASSLSLQGYGYTF	TGTGCCAGCAGCTTATCCTTACAGGGTTATGGCTACACCTTC
13	NA	TRBV2	NA	TRBJ1-2	CASSHHGDYGYTF	TGTGCCAGCAGTCACCATGGGGATTATGGCTACACCTTC
15	NA	TRBV7-6	NA	TRBJ1-2	CASSLGRDPNYGYTF	TGTGCCAGCAGCTTAGGACGGGACCCTAACTATGGCTACACCTTC
14	NA	TRBV7-2	NA	TRBJ2-6	CASSLEPGANVLTF	TGTGCCAGCAGCTTAGAGCCTGGGGCCAACGTCCTGACTTTC
17	TRBD1	TRBV7-9	NA	TRBJ1-1	CASSPGSGGGMNTEAFF	TGTGCCAGCAGCCCAGGGTCAGGGGGCGGAATGAACACTGAAGCTTTCTTT
14	NA	TRBV5-1	NA	TRBJ2-7	CASSLDPSSYEQYF	TGTGCCAGCAGCTTAGACCCGAGCTCCTACGAGCAGTACTTC
16	TRBD1	TRBV4-1	NA	TRBJ1-5	CASSQVSGTGAQPQHF	TGCGCCAGCAGCCAAGTGTCCGGGACAGGGGCTCAGCCCCAGCATTTT